This entry describes one TCR beta chain. Its matching antigen is unknown. CDR1 and CDR2 from the germline V gene are KGHSH and LQKENI. This CDR3 has 15 amino acids. The V gene lost 4 bases and the J gene lost 10 bases, with 20 bases spanning the gap. The data are from a study of cytomegalovirus exposure and HLA in healthy donors. Background on the study: In a later analysis, it was reported that the 90 to 150 validation repertoires had been produced on the same platform as the 670 or so repertoires belonging to the first cohort. Study-level results: Most TCR sequences were uncommon, yet certain public TCRs appeared in many donors.

Sequencing was performed with immunoSEQ multiplex PCR; in TCRdb, only in-frame clones are kept and a portion is missing. Among about 49,000 clones listed, about 90% were seen once. The sample taken for sequencing was PBMCs. This receptor was obtained from a man aged 18 to 35 in good health and CMV-seronegative. V and J are TRBV18 and TRBJ2-1, with D possibly matching TRBD2 (6 bases). The CDR3 DNA reads as TGTGCCAGCTCACGGGGGGAACCCCCATATGGGGAGCAGTTCTTC. Amino acids: CASSRGEPPYGEQFF.